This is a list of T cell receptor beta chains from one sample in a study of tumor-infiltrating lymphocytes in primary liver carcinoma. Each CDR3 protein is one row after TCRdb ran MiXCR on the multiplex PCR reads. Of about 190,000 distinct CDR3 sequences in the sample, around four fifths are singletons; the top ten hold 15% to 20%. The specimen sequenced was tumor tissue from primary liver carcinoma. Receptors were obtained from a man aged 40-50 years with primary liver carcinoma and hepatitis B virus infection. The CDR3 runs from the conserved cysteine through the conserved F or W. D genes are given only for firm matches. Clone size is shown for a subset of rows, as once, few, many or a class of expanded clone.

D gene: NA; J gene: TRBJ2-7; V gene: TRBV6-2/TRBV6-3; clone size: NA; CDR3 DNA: TGTGCCTGCAGAAGACTACAGGAGGGCTATGAGCAGTACTTC; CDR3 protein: CACRRLQEGYEQYF
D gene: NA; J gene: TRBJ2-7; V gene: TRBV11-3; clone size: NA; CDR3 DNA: TGTGCCAGCAGCTTAGAAGCGAGCATCTACGAACAGTACTTC; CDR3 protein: CASSLEASIYEQYF
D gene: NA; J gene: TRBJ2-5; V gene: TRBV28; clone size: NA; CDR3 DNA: TGTGCCAGCAGTGGAGAGGTTTTGGAGACCCAGTACTTT; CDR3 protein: CASSGEVLETQYF
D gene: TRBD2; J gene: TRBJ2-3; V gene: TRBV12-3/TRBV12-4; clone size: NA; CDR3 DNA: TGTTCCAGCAGTTCGAGGACTAGCGGGGTCGCAGATACGCAGTATTTT; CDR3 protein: CSSSSRTSGVADTQYF
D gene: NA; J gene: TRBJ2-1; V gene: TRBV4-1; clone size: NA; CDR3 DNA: TGCACCAGCAGCCCCGAATTAGTGGGGGCTTACAATGAGCAGTTCTTC; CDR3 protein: CTSSPELVGAYNEQFF
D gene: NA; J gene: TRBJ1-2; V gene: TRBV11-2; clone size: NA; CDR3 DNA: TGTGTCAGCAGCCACCCCGGGGCTAACTATGGCTACATCTTC; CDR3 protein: CVSSHPGANYGYIF
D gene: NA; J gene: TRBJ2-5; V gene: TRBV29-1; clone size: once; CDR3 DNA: TGCAGCATTTCAAGGACAGTGGGCTCGTGGGAGACCCAGTACTTC; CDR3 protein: CSISRTVGSWETQYF
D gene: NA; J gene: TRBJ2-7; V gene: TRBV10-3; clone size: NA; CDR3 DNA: TGTGCCATCAGTGACCCATCCCTCCGGGACAATAGGGCCTACGAGCAGTACTTT; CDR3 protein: CAISDPSLRDNRAYEQYF
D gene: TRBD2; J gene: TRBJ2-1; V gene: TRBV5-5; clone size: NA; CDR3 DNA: TGTGCCAGCAGCGGCCCCCAGCGGGAGGACGAGGTTTTC; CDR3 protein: CASSGPQREDEVF
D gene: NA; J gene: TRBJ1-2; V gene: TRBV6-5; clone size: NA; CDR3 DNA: TGTGCCACTAGAGGGGACAAGACGTATGGCTACACCTTC; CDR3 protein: CATRGDKTYGYTF
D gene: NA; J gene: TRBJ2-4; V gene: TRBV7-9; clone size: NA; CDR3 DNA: TGTGCCAGCAGCTTAGTTAAGGGTCCCATGGGAAACATTCAGTACTTC; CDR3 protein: CASSLVKGPMGNIQYF
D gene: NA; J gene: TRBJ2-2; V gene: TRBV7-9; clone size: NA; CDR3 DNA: TGTGCCAGCAGCGCCGGGATAGGGATGACAGGGGAGCTGTTTTTT; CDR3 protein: CASSAGIGMTGELFF
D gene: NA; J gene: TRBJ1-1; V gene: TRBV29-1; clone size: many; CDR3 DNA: TGCAGCGTTGAGTCGAACACTGAAGCTTTCTTT; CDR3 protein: CSVESNTEAFF
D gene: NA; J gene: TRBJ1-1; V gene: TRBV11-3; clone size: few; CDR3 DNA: TGTGCCAGCAGCACGTTTTCGAACACTGAAGCTTTCTTT; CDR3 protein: CASSTFSNTEAFF
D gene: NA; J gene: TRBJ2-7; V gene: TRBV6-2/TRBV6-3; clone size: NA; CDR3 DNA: TGTGCCGGCAGTTACGAGGTTCCCTACGAGCAGTACTTT; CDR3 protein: CAGSYEVPYEQYF
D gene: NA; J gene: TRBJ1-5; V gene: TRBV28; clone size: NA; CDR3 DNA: TGTGCCAGCAGGGCCGGGGATAGCAATAAGCCTCAGCATTTT; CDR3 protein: CASRAGDSNKPQHF